This TCR beta chain appears in the sequencing data of a study of cytomegalovirus exposure and HLA in healthy donors. Study findings and constraints: The study flagged roughly 150 TCR beta chains as cytomegalovirus-associated. Immune exposure information comprised only CMV serostatus. A reported reduction in N-insertions relative to the approximately 670-donor mean was seen in an Asian-associated ancestry cluster in a later analysis.

CDR1 is MRHNA and CDR2 is SNTAGT in the germline V gene. The J segment lost 2 bases and the V segment lost 7 bases, leaving 1 base of the junction unmatched. This CDR3 has 12 amino acids. Notes on this clone: No antigen is known for it.

The PCR ran on 60 Vbeta and 13 Jbeta primers. Produced via immunoSEQ multiplex PCR; TCRdb's table is partial and in-frame only. The sample carries some 150,000 clones, 78% recorded once. V and J are TRBV6-4 and TRBJ2-5, with 7 positions matching TRBD1. Sequenced material: PBMCs. The TCR originated in a man between 35 and 55 years old in good health and CMV-seropositive. CDR3: CASTRGQETQYF. For the CDR3, the DNA is TGTGCCAGCACCAGGGGGCAAGAGACCCAGTACTTC.